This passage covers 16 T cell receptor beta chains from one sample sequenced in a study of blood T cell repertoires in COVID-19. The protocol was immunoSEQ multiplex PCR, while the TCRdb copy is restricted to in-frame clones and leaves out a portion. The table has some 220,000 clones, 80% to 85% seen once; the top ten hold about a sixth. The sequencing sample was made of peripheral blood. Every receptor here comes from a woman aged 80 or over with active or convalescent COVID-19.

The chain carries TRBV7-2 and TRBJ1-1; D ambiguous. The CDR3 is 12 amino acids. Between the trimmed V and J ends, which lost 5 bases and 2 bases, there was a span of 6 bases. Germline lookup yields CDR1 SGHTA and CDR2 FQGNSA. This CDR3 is CASSPYNTEAFF. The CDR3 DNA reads TGTGCCAGCAGCCCCTACAACACTGAAGCTTTCTTT.

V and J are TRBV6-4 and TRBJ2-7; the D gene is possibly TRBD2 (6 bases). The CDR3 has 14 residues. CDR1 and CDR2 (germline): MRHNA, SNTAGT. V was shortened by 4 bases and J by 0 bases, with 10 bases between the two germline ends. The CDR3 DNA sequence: TGTGCCAGCAGTGCAGCGGGCCTCTCCTACGAGCAGTACTTC. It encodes CASSAAGLSYEQYF.

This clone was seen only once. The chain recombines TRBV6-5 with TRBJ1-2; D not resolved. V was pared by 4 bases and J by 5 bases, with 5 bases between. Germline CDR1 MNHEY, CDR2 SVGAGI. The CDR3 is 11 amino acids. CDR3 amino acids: CASSSGYGYTF. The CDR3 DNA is TGTGCCAGCAGTTCAGGTTATGGCTACACCTTC.

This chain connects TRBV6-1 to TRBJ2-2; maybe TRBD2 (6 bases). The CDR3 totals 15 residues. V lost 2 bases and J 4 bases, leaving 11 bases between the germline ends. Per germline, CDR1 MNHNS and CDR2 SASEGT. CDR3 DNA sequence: TGTGCCAGCAGTGAACGGGGGTCGGGCACCGGGGAGCTGTTTTTT. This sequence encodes CASSERGSGTGELFF.

The CDR3 region has the DNA TGCAGCGTCTCCGACAGGGGGACGACTGAAGCTTTCTTT. It encodes CSVSDRGTTEAFF. V and J are TRBV29-1 and TRBJ1-1, with 9 positions matching TRBD1. Germline V gene data show CDR1 as SQVTM and CDR2 as ANQGSEA. The CDR3 extends over 13 amino acids. Trimming took 6 bases from V and 5 from J; bases not matched to a gene: 7.

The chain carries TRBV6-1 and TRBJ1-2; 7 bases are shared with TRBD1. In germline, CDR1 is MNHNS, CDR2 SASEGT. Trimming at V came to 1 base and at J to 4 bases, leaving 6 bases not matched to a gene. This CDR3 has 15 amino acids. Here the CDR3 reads CASSEGSGTVYGYTF. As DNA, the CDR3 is TGTGCCAGCAGTGAAGGGTCAGGGACAGTCTATGGCTACACCTTC.

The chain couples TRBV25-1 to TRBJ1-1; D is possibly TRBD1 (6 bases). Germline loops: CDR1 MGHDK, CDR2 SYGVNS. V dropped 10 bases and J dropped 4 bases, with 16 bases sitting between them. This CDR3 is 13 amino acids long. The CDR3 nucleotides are TGTGCCACCACGGAGGGGGGGCTCACTGAAGCTTTCTTT. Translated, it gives CATTEGGLTEAFF.

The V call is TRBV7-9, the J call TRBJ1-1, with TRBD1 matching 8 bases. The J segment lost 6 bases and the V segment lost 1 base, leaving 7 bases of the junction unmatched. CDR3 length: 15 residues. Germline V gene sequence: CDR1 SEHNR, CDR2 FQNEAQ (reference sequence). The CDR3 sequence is CASSLDGQGGPEAFF. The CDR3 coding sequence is TGTGCCAGCAGCTTAGACGGACAGGGCGGCCCTGAAGCTTTCTTT. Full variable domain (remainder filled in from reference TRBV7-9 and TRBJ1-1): DTGVSQNPRHKITKRGQNVTFRCDPISEHNRLYWYRQTLGQGPEFLTYFQNEAQLEKSRLLSDRFSAERPKGSFSTLEIQRTEQGDSAMYLCASSLDGQGGPEAFFGQGTRLTVV.

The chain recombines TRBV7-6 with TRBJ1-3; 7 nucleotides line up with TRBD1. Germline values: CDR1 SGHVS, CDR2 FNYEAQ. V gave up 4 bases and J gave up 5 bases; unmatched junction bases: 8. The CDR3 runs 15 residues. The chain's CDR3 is CASSSYRDRRNTIYF. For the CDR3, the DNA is TGTGCCAGCAGCTCCTACCGGGACAGAAGAAACACCATATATTTT.

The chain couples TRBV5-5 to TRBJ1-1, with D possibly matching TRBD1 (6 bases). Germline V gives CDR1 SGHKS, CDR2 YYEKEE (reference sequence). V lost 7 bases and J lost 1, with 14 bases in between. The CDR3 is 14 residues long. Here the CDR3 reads CASSSTGSNTEAFF. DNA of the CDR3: TGTGCCAGCTCATCTACAGGGTCGAACACTGAAGCTTTCTTT.

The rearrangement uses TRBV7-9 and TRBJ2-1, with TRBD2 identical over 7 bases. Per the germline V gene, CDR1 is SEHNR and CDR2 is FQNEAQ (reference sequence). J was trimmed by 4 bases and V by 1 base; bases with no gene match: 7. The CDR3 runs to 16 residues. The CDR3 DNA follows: TGTGCCAGCAGCTTAGGGCGCGGGAGTTTTTACAATGAGCAGTTCTTC. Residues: CASSLGRGSFYNEQFF.

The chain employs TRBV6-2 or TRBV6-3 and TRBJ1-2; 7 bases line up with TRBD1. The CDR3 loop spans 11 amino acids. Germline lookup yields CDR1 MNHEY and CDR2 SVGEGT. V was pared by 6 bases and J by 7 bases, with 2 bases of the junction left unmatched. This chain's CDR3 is CASSTGVGYTF. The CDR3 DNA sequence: TGTGCCAGCAGCACAGGGGTTGGCTACACCTTC.

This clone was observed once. This CDR3 is CASSLPDRGYEQYF. The CDR3, as DNA: TGTGCCAGCAGTTTACCGGACAGGGGCTACGAGCAGTACTTC. The chain joins TRBV28 to TRBJ2-7; 9 bases align to TRBD1. Germline assignment: CDR1 MDHEN and CDR2 SYDVKM. With V trimmed by 2 bases and J by 3 bases, 2 bases remained unmatched. The CDR3 spans 14 residues.

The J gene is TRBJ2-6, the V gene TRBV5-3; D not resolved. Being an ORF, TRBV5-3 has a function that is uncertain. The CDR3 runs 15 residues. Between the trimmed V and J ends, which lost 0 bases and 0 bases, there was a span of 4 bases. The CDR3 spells CARSLDCSGANVLTF. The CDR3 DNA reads TGTGCCAGAAGCTTGGACTGCTCTGGGGCCAACGTCCTGACTTTC.

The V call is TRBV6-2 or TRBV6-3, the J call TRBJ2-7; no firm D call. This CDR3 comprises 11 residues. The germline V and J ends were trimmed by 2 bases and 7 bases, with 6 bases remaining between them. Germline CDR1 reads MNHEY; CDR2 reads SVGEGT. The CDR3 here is CASSYPEEQYF. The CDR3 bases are TGTGCCAGCAGTTACCCGGAGGAGCAGTACTTC.

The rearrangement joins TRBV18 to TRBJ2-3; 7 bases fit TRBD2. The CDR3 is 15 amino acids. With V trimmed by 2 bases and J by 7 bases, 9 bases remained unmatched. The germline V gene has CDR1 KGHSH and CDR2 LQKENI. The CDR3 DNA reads TGTGCCAGCTCACCATCGAGCGGGATGTGGAATACGCAGTATTTT. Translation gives CASSPSSGMWNTQYF.